The 17 T cell receptor beta chains below all came from one sample that was sequenced in a study of control samples from healthy donors and cancer patients. Sequenced by immunoSEQ multiplex PCR; TCRdb stores in-frame clones only, minus some. The sample carries over 80,000 clones, 75% to 85% recorded once. The sample taken for sequencing was blood. These receptors were taken from a woman in her 30s in good health.

The chain recombines TRBV18 with TRBJ1-1, with D uncertain. This CDR3 comprises 12 residues. Between the trimmed V and J ends, which lost 4 bases and 7 bases, there was a span of 10 bases. Germline CDR1 reads KGHSH; CDR2 reads LQKENI. Written as DNA, the CDR3 is TGTGCCAGCTCACTTCGGACGGATGAAGCTTTCTTT. Translation: CASSLRTDEAFF.

The gene calls are TRBV6-4 and TRBJ2-7, with 11 bases lining up with TRBD2. Germline CDR1 reads MRHNA; CDR2 reads SNTAGT. V lost 0 bases, J lost 6 bases, and 1 base stayed unmatched. This CDR3 is 14 amino acids long. CDR3 bases: TGTGCCAGCAGTGACTCTAGCGGGGGGGCCGAGCAGTACTTC. Residues: CASSDSSGGAEQYF.

This chain uses TRBV5-1 with TRBJ2-7; the match to TRBD1 covers 8 bases. The germline V gene encodes CDR1 SGHRS and CDR2 YFSETQ. The V and J ends lost 4 bases and 2 bases, in that order; junction bases with no gene match: 20. The CDR3 runs 19 residues. CDR3 amino acids: CASSPESWTGLYVTYEQYF. CDR3 nucleotides: TGCGCCAGCAGCCCCGAATCTTGGACAGGGCTATATGTTACCTACGAGCAGTACTTC.

The chain employs TRBV3-1 (or the pseudogene TRBV3-2) and TRBJ2-5; D call uncertain. Per the germline V gene, CDR1 is LGHDT and CDR2 is YNNKEL (reference sequence). With 3 bases removed from V and 5 bases from J, the gap between germline ends came to 10 bases. The CDR3 length is 13 residues. For the CDR3, the DNA is TGTGCCAGCAGCCATCTCGCAGGCGAGACCCAGTACTTC. Protein: CASSHLAGETQYF.

This clone was picked up a small number of times. This may arise from a read error, as a much more abundant clone is one base away. Other DNA sequences in the sample encode the same CDR3. The chain joins TRBV11-3 to TRBJ2-2; D is uncertain. The CDR3 is 12 amino acids. V shed 1 base and J shed 5 bases, with 2 bases lying between them. Germline CDR1 reads SGHNT; CDR2 reads YENEEA. CDR3 in amino acids: CASSLATGELFF. For the CDR3, the DNA is TGTGCCAGCAGCTTAGCTACCGGGGAGCTGTTTTTT.

This rearrangement joins TRBV6-6 to TRBJ2-7; D is possibly TRBD1 or TRBD2 (5 bases each). V lost 7 bases and J lost 0, with 10 bases in between. The CDR3 runs 13 residues. In germline, CDR1 is MNHNY, CDR2 SVGAGI (reference sequence). CDR3 bases: TGTGCCAGCACGCAGGGAGACTCCTACGAGCAGTACTTC. It is translated as CASTQGDSYEQYF.

The chain combines TRBV2 with TRBJ1-4, with D uncertain. This CDR3 is 13 amino acids long. V was pared by 8 bases and J by 0 bases, with 7 bases between. CDR1 SNHLY and CDR2 FYNNEI come from the germline V gene. Here the CDR3 DNA reads TGTGCCAGCGGACCGCCAACTAATGAAAAACTGTTTTTT. Residues: CASGPPTNEKLFF.

This rearrangement joins TRBV9 to TRBJ1-2, with a weak D call TRBD1 (6 bases). The CDR3 extends over 15 amino acids. Germline V gives CDR1 SGDLS, CDR2 YYNGEE. The ends were cut back, 3 bases at V and 8 bases at J, with 20 bases in the middle. This CDR3 is CASSESQGGWSGYTF. Here the CDR3 DNA reads TGTGCCAGCAGCGAATCACAGGGAGGATGGTCCGGCTACACCTTC.

The rearrangement uses TRBV6-6 and TRBJ2-2; D is undetermined. With 0 bases removed from V and 5 bases from J, the gap between germline ends came to 1 base. The CDR3 is 12 amino acids. Germline V gene sequence: CDR1 MNHNY, CDR2 SVGAGI (reference sequence). The CDR3 loop is CASSYSTGELFF. CDR3 nucleotides: TGTGCCAGCAGTTACTCGACCGGGGAGCTGTTTTTT.

The V call is TRBV19, the J call TRBJ2-2, with 8 bases identical to TRBD1. From germline, CDR1 is LNHDA and CDR2 SQIVND (reference sequence). This CDR3 has 14 residues. The ends lost 5 bases at V and 6 bases at J; junction bases unmatched: 5. Here the CDR3 reads CASSGTGPPGELFF. DNA of the CDR3: TGTGCCAGTAGTGGGACAGGCCCGCCCGGGGAGCTGTTTTTT.

The CDR3 DNA reads TGTGCTAGTCGCTCATGGGATGGCAATCAGCCCCAGCATTTT. This codes for CASRSWDGNQPQHF. The J gene is TRBJ1-5, the V gene TRBV12-5, with no clear D. Per germline, CDR1 LGHNT and CDR2 FRNRAP. Deletions cut 8 bases from V and 2 bases from J, with 13 bases between. The CDR3 has 14 residues.

The chain employs TRBV11-2 and TRBJ2-1; 9 nucleotides match TRBD2. The CDR3 is 15 amino acids. The V segment lost 5 bases and the J segment 8 bases; nucleotides outside the gene matches: 10. The germline CDR1 and CDR2 sequences are SGHAT and FQNNGV. The CDR3 loop reads CASSNRLAGSHEQFF. DNA for the CDR3: TGTGCCAGCAGCAACCGGCTAGCGGGGTCCCATGAGCAGTTCTTC.

The chain employs TRBV5-4 and TRBJ2-5; a possible D gene is TRBD1 (7 bases). This CDR3 is 15 amino acids long. Deletions cut 4 bases from V and 3 bases from J, with 16 bases between. CDR1 and CDR2 from the germline V gene are SGHNT and YYREEE (reference sequence). The CDR3 coding sequence is TGTGCCAGCAGCAGGGGACTTACAGGGGAAGAGACCCAGTACTTC. Amino acids: CASSRGLTGEETQYF.

The chain joins TRBV30 to TRBJ1-2; 7 bases agree with TRBD1. Germline CDR1 reads GTSNPN; CDR2 reads SVGIG (reference sequence). Trimming cost V 0 bases and J 11 bases; bases outside gene matches: 15. The CDR3 totals 15 residues. CDR3 bases: TGTGCCTGGAGTGTCCCCAACAGGGGCCCTTGGGGTTACACCTTC. As protein: CAWSVPNRGPWGYTF.

The chain combines TRBV6-5 with TRBJ2-5; the D is unclear. This CDR3 has 14 residues. Germline V gene lookup returns CDR1 MNHEY and CDR2 SVGAGI. V was pared by 0 bases and J by 4 bases, with 9 bases between. CDR3 DNA: TGTGCCAGCAGTTACTCCAGCGTAGGAGAGACCCAGTACTTC. Protein sequence: CASSYSSVGETQYF.

The gene calls are TRBV7-2 and TRBJ2-3; 10 bases are a match to TRBD2. This CDR3 region has 14 residues. Germline V gene sequence: CDR1 SGHTA, CDR2 FQGNSA. The ends lost 5 bases at V and 3 bases at J; junction bases unmatched: 2. The chain's CDR3 is CASSGGLATDTQYF. As DNA, the CDR3 is TGTGCCAGCAGCGGGGGACTAGCGACAGATACGCAGTATTTT.

The V gene is TRBV5-6, the J gene TRBJ2-3, with 10 bases fitting TRBD1. V was pared by 1 base and J by 5 bases, with 4 bases of the junction left unmatched. Germline values: CDR1 SGHDT, CDR2 YYEEEE. The CDR3 consists of 15 residues. The CDR3 here is CASSLRRTGGDTQYF. Written as DNA, the CDR3 is TGTGCCAGCAGCTTGCGACGGACAGGGGGAGATACGCAGTATTTT. The full variable domain, in which reference TRBV5-6 and TRBJ2-3 provide the parts outside the CDR3, is DAGVTQSPTHLIKTRGQQVTLRCSPKSGHDTVSWYQQALGQGPQFIFQYYEEEERQRGNFPDRFSGHQFPNYSSELNVNALLLGDSALYLCASSLRRTGGDTQYFGPGTRLTVL.